What follows describes a single TCR beta chain. The data are from a study of blood T cell repertoires in COVID-19. Study-wide background: Samples of COVID-19 (acute and convalescent) were obtained from the United States, Italy and Spain. PBMCs, B-cell-depleted T cells, or T cells were the source of the cDNA or gDNA that made up the material.

Trimming left V 5 bases short and J 0 bases short, with 22 bases between. Germline V gives CDR1 MGHRA, CDR2 YSYEKL. The CDR3 runs to 18 residues. Original methodology: Counts of nucleated cells, estimated from reference gene primer amplification, were obtained. Data came from immunoSEQ multiplex PCR; TCRdb stores just in-frame clones and leaves some out. The D gene and trimming were derived from the DNA, and the V and J assignments and clone size from that table. The sample shows 150,000 or so clones, approximately 80% of them seen only once. Sequences were obtained from peripheral blood. This TCR was sampled from a woman aged 80 or over with active or convalescent COVID-19. The chain employs TRBV4-1 and TRBJ1-2, with a possible D match to TRBD1 (5 bases). The CDR3 DNA is TGCGCCAGCAGCACCGAAAGGGGACTAGGCTATACTAACTATGGCTACACCTTC. Amino acids: CASSTERGLGYTNYGYTF.